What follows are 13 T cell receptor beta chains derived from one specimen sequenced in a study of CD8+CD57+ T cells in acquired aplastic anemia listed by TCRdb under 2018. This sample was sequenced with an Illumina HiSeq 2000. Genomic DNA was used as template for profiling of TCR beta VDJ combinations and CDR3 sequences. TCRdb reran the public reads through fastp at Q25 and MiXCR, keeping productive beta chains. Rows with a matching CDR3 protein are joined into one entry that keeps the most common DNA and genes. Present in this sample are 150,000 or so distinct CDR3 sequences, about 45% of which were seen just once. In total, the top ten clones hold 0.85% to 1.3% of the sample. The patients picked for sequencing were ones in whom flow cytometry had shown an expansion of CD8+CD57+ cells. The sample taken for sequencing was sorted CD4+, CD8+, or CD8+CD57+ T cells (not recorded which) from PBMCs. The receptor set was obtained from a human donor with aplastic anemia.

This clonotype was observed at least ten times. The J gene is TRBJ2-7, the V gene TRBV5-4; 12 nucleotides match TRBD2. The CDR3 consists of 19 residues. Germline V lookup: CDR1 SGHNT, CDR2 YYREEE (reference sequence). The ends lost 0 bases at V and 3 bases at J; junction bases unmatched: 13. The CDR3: CASSLAGRLAGGERYEQYF. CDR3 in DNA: TGTGCCAGCAGCTTGGCAGGGCGTCTAGCGGGGGGGGAACGCTACGAGCAGTACTTC.

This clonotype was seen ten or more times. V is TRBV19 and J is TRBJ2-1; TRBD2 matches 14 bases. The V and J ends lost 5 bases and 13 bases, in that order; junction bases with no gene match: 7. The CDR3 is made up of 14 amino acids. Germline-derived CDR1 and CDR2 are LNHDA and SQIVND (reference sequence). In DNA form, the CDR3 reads TGTGCCAGTAGTGGGACTAGCGGGGGAAGGGAACAGTTCTTC. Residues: CASSGTSGGREQFF.

CDR3 sequence (DNA): TGTGCCAGCAGTGCCGACCTAGCGGGCCTGGACGAGCAGTACTTC. This sequence encodes CASSADLAGLDEQYF. The rearrangement uses TRBV25-1 and TRBJ2-7, with 8 nucleotides matching TRBD2. Germline CDR1 MGHDK, CDR2 SYGVNS. The J segment lost 5 bases and the V segment lost 4 bases, leaving 10 bases of the junction unmatched. CDR3 size: 15 residues.

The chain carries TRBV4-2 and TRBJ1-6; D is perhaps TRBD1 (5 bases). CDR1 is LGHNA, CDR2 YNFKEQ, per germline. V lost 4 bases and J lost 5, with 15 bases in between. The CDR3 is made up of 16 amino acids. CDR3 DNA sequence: TGTGCCAGCAGCCGGGACCCACGACCCGATAATTCACCCCTCCACTTT. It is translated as CASSRDPRPDNSPLHF.

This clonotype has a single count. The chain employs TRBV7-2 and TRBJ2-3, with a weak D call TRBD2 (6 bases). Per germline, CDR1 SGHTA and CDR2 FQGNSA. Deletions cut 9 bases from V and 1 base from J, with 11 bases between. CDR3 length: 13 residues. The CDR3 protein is CASSVAGTDTQYF. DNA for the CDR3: TGTGCCAGTTCGGTAGCGGGCACAGATACGCAGTATTTT. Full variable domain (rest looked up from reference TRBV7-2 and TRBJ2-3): GAGVSQSPSNKVTEKGKDVELRCDPISGHTALYWYRQSLGQGLEFLIYFQGNSAPDKSGLPSDRFSAERTGGSVSTLTIQRTQQEDSAVYLCASSVAGTDTQYFGPGTRLTVL.

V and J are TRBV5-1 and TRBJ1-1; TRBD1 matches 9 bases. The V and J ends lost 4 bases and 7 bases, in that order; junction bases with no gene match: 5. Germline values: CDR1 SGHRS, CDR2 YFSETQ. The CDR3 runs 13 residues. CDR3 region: CASSGGQGDEAFF. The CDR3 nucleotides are TGCGCCAGCAGCGGGGGACAGGGCGATGAAGCTTTCTTT.

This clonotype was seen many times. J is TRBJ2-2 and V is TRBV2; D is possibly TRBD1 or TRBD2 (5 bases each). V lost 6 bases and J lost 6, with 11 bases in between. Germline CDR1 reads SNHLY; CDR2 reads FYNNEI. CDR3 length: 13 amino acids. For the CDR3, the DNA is TGTGCCAGCAGGTTGGGGGTCGCCGGGGAGCTGTTTTTT. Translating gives CASRLGVAGELFF.

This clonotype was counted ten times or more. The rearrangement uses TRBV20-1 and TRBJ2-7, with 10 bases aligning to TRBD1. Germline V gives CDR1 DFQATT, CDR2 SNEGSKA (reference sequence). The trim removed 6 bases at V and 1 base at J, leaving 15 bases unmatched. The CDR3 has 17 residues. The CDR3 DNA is TGCAGTGCGAACGGACGGGACAGGGGACCGTCTTCCTACGAGCAGTACTTC. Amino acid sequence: CSANGRDRGPSSYEQYF.

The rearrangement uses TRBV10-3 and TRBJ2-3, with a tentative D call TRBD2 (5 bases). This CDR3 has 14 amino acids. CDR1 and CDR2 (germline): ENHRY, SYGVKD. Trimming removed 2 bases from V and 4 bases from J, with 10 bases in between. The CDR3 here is CAISETSGSDTQYF. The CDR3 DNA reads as TGTGCCATCAGTGAGACTTCGGGGTCAGATACGCAGTATTTT.

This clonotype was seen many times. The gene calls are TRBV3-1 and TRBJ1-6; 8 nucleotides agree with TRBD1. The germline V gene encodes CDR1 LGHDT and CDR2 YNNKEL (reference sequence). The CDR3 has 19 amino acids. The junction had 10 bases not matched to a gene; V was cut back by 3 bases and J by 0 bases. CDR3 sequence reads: CASSQERTGLSSYNSPLHF. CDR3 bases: TGTGCCAGCAGCCAGGAAAGGACAGGGCTTAGCTCCTATAATTCACCCCTCCACTTT.

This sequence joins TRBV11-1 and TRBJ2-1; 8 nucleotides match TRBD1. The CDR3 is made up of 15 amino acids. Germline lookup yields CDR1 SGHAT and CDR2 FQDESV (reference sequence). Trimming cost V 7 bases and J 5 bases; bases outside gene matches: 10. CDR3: CASTQAGGTNNEQFF. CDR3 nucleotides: TGTGCCAGCACACAGGCAGGGGGCACTAACAATGAGCAGTTCTTC.

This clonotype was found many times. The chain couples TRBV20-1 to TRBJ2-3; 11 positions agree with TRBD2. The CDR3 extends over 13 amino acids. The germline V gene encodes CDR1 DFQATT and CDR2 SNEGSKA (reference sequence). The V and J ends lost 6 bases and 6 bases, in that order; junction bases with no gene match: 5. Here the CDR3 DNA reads TGCAGTGCCCATAGCGGGGGGGCGGATACGCAGTATTTT. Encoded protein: CSAHSGGADTQYF.

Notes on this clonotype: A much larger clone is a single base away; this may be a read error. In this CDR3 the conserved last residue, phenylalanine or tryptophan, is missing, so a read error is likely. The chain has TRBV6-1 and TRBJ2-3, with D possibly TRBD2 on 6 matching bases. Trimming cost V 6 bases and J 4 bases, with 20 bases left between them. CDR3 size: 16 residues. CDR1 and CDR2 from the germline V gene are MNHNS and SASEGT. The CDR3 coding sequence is TGTGCCAGCAGACAACTAGCCCCTGGTAGCGCAGATACGCAGTATCTT. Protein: CASRQLAPGSADTQYL.